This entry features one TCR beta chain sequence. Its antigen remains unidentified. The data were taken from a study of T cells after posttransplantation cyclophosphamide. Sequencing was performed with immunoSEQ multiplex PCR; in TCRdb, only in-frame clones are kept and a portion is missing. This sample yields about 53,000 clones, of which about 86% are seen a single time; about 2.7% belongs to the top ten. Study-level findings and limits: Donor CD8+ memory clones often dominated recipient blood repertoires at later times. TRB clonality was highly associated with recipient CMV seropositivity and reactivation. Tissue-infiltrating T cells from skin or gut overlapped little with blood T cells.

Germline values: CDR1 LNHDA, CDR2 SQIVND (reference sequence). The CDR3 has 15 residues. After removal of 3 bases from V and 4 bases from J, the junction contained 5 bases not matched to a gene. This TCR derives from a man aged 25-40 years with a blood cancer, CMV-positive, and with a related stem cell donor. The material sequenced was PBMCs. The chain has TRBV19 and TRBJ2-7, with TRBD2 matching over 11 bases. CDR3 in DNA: TGTGCCAGTAGTATCAGTTCTAGCGGGAGGTACGAGCAGTACTTC. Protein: CASSISSSGRYEQYF.